These 28 T cell receptor beta chains came from one sample sequenced in a study of beta chain features in type 1 diabetes. The investigators reverse transcribed all of the isolated RNA, so they sequenced expressed TCRB transcripts. TCRdb keeps only in-frame clones here, not all; method: immunoSEQ multiplex PCR. The data contain under 450,000 clones, approximately 15% of them singletons. Sequenced: naive CD4+ T cells from blood. The receptors were sampled from a man aged 25 to 40 in good health.

This clone was counted a few times. Other DNA sequences of this sample code for an identical CDR3. This chain connects TRBV9 to TRBJ2-5, with D possibly being TRBD1 (6 bases). The CDR3 extends over 14 amino acids. Germline V CDR1 and CDR2: SGDLS, YYNGEE. Trimming took 2 bases from V and 2 from J, leaving 10 bases between them. CDR3 in DNA: TGTGCCAGCAGCGTTGATAGGGGGCAAGAGACCCAGTACTTC. This gives the protein CASSVDRGQETQYF. Using reference TRBV9 and TRBJ2-5 for the parts outside the CDR3, the full variable domain is DSGVTQTPKHLITATGQRVTLRCSPRSGDLSVYWYQQSLDQGLQFLIQYYNGEERAKGNILERFSAQQFPDLHSELNLSSLELGDSALYFCASSVDRGQETQYFGPGTRLLVL.

The sample holds many counts of this clone. The V and J genes are TRBV20-1 and TRBJ1-2; D is unresolved. V lost 3 bases to trimming and J lost 7 bases, with 9 bases between them. This CDR3 is 11 amino acids long. Looked up from germline, CDR1 is DFQATT and CDR2 is SNEGSKA (reference sequence). CDR3 sequence reads: CSASIEAGYTF. The CDR3 DNA reads TGCAGTGCTAGTATCGAGGCTGGCTACACCTTC.

This chain joins TRBV30 and TRBJ2-4; D not resolved. CDR3 length: 17 amino acids. The V end was cut by 2 bases, the J end by 1 base, with 18 bases between. In germline, CDR1 is GTSNPN, CDR2 SVGIG (reference sequence). This CDR3 reads CAWSPGGSSLAKNIQYF. CDR3 DNA: TGTGCCTGGAGTCCAGGCGGAAGTAGTTTGGCCAAAAACATTCAGTACTTC.

The chain carries TRBV7-2 and TRBJ2-1, with TRBD1 matching over 8 bases. V lost 3 bases and J lost 8; bases outside the gene matches: 9. This CDR3 contains 15 residues. Germline V gene sequence: CDR1 SGHTA, CDR2 FQGNSA. CDR3 loop: CASSFAGGIGYEQFF. CDR3 DNA sequence: TGTGCCAGCAGCTTTGCAGGGGGCATTGGGTATGAGCAGTTCTTC.

With regard to this clone: This sample includes further DNA sequences coding for the same CDR3. This chain links TRBV9 with TRBJ1-1, with D tentatively TRBD1 (5 bases). Trimming removed 2 bases at V and 1 base at J, with 9 bases between. This CDR3 has 14 amino acids. Germline lookup yields CDR1 SGDLS and CDR2 YYNGEE. As DNA, the CDR3 is TGTGCCAGCAGCGTCGGGACGGCGAACACTGAAGCTTTCTTT. It codes for CASSVGTANTEAFF.

The chain couples TRBV9 to TRBJ2-2; 9 positions agree with TRBD2. Germline CDR1 and CDR2: SGDLS and YYNGEE. V shed 3 bases, J shed 5 bases, and the junction held 8 bases outside the gene matches. This CDR3 has 16 amino acids. CDR3 coding DNA: TGTGCCAGCAGCGCCTTCACTAGCGGGCGTACCGGGGAGCTGTTTTTT. Translating it yields CASSAFTSGRTGELFF. The whole variable domain, filled in from reference TRBV9 and TRBJ2-2, reads DSGVTQTPKHLITATGQRVTLRCSPRSGDLSVYWYQQSLDQGLQFLIQYYNGEERAKGNILERFSAQQFPDLHSELNLSSLELGDSALYFCASSAFTSGRTGELFFGEGSRLTVL.

This chain connects TRBV4-3 to TRBJ2-7; 7 positions match TRBD2. Germline V CDR1 and CDR2: LGHNA, YSLEER. V trimming: 1 base; J trimming: 0 bases; junction bases outside the gene matches: 9. This CDR3 spans 17 amino acids. The CDR3 DNA reads as TGCGCCAGCAGCCAAGGGTTGGGAGGGGTAAGCTCCTACGAGCAGTACTTC. Its protein is CASSQGLGGVSSYEQYF.

This clone showed up just a few times. V is TRBV7-8 and J is TRBJ2-7, with 7 bases aligning to TRBD2. The CDR3 has 14 residues. Trimming at V came to 1 base and at J to 6 bases, leaving 6 bases not matched to a gene. Germline loops: CDR1 SGHVS, CDR2 FQNEAQ. The CDR3 DNA follows: TGTGCCAGCAGCTTAGGTCAGCGGGGTTCCGAGCAGTACTTC. Its protein product is CASSLGQRGSEQYF.

The chain couples TRBV6-4 to TRBJ1-5; D call uncertain. From germline, CDR1 is MRHNA and CDR2 SNTAGT. The CDR3 consists of 12 residues. With 10 bases removed from V and 5 bases from J, the gap between germline ends came to 12 bases. CDR3: CATPEEDQPQHF. In nucleotides, the CDR3 is TGTGCCACCCCAGAGGAGGATCAGCCCCAGCATTTT.

This clone was seen a handful of times. The rearrangement uses TRBV5-1 and TRBJ2-1, with 13 bases matching TRBD2. CDR3 length: 17 residues. V was clipped by 0 bases and J by 8 bases; unmatched bases: 8. The germline gives CDR1 SGHRS, CDR2 YFSETQ. In nucleotides, the CDR3 is TGCGCCAGCAGCTTGGTCGGGACTAGCGGGGTGAAGGATGAGCAGTTCTTC. It codes for CASSLVGTSGVKDEQFF.

V is TRBV27 and J is TRBJ2-5; 9 nucleotides align to TRBD1. Looked up from germline, CDR1 is MNHEY and CDR2 is SMNVEV (reference sequence). The junction had 4 bases not matched to a gene; V was cut back by 5 bases and J by 3 bases. The CDR3 contains 14 residues. CDR3 DNA: TGTGCCAGCAGTCCCGGACAGGGGAAAGAGACCCAGTACTTC. This encodes CASSPGQGKETQYF.

The sample holds a few counts of this clone. V usage is TRBV7-2 and J usage is TRBJ2-2, with D hard to call. The CDR3 runs 13 residues. The V and J ends lost 3 bases and 1 base respectively, with 3 bases between them. The germline V gene encodes CDR1 SGHTA and CDR2 FQGNSA. In nucleotides, the CDR3 is TGTGCCAGCAGCTTGGAGAACACCGGGGAGCTGTTTTTT. Residues: CASSLENTGELFF.

This clone appeared a few times. The chain is built from TRBV11-2 and TRBJ2-7; no reliable D call. CDR3 size: 11 residues. Germline CDR1 reads SGHAT; CDR2 reads FQNNGV. Between the trimmed V and J ends, which lost 5 bases and 4 bases, there was a span of 6 bases. The CDR3 DNA reads TGTGCCAGCAGCCCCCAATACGAGCAGTACTTC. It codes for CASSPQYEQYF.

The V call is TRBV7-2, the J call TRBJ2-2; D may be TRBD1 or TRBD2 (5 bases each). The V gene's germline CDR1 is SGHTA and CDR2 FQGNSA. With 5 bases removed from V and 0 bases from J, the gap between germline ends came to 13 bases. This CDR3 contains 16 residues. The CDR3 DNA is TGTGCCAGCAGCCGGGGACGGTTCGCGAACACCGGGGAGCTGTTTTTT. Amino acids: CASSRGRFANTGELFF.

This clone was counted only a few times. The chain carries TRBV15 and TRBJ2-1; 8 bases map to TRBD2. V was pared by 0 bases and J by 8 bases, with 12 bases of the junction left unmatched. Germline-derived CDR1 and CDR2 are LNHNV and YYDKDF (reference sequence). The CDR3 is 17 amino acids. This CDR3 reads CATSRELINGLAYEQFF. The CDR3 bases are TGTGCCACCAGCAGAGAGCTTATAAACGGACTAGCCTATGAGCAGTTCTTC. Full variable domain (outside the CDR3, taken from reference TRBV15 and TRBJ2-1): DAMVIQNPRYQVTQFGKPVTLSCSQTLNHNVMYWYQQKSSQAPKLLFHYYDKDFNNEADTPDNFQSRRPNTSFCFLDIRSPGLGDTAMYLCATSRELINGLAYEQFFGPGTRLTVL.

Only a few counts were recorded for this clone. The gene calls are TRBV9 and TRBJ1-1, with D perhaps matching TRBD1 (6 bases). V lost 3 bases, J lost 0 bases, and 9 bases lay in between. This CDR3 has 14 amino acids. Germline lookup yields CDR1 SGDLS and CDR2 YYNGEE. The DNA of the CDR3 is TGTGCCAGCAGCGCGACAGGCATGAACACTGAAGCTTTCTTT. The encoded protein is CASSATGMNTEAFF.

This clone has just a few counts. The rearrangement uses TRBV7-2 and TRBJ2-2, with D possibly matching TRBD1 (6 bases). Trimming left V 8 bases short and J 1 base short, with 17 bases between. This CDR3 is built from 16 residues. CDR1 is SGHTA, CDR2 FQGNSA, per germline. This CDR3 is CASPYPPGQNTGELFF. The CDR3 DNA is TGTGCCAGCCCCTACCCACCGGGACAGAACACCGGGGAGCTGTTTTTT.

This clone was counted a few times. This chain uses TRBV12-5 with TRBJ2-5; D gene uncertain. The CDR3 covers 13 residues. Germline V CDR1 and CDR2: LGHNT, FRNRAP. Trimming stripped 3 bases from V and 5 bases from J, with 10 bases between. The CDR3 DNA reads as TGTGCTAGTGGTTTCGGTAACAAGGAGACCCAGTACTTC. Amino acids: CASGFGNKETQYF.

The V gene is TRBV4-3, the J gene TRBJ2-1, with TRBD1 matching over 8 bases. The CDR3 consists of 16 residues. V shed 1 base, J shed 3 bases, and the junction held 5 bases outside the gene matches. Per germline, CDR1 LGHNA and CDR2 YSLEER. DNA for the CDR3: TGCGCCAGCAGCCAAGGACCGACAGGGGTCTACAATGAGCAGTTCTTC. Amino acids: CASSQGPTGVYNEQFF.

This chain connects TRBV18 to TRBJ1-1; D is unclear. The V gene lost 2 bases and the J gene lost 6 bases, with 10 bases spanning the gap. This CDR3 comprises 13 residues. The germline CDR1 and CDR2 sequences are KGHSH and LQKENI. The chain's CDR3 is CASSPRMSAEAFF. The CDR3 coding sequence is TGTGCCAGCTCACCAAGGATGAGCGCTGAAGCTTTCTTT.

This clone was detected a few times. This rearrangement joins TRBV18 to TRBJ2-7; a possible D gene is TRBD1 (5 bases). Germline assignment: CDR1 KGHSH and CDR2 LQKENI. V was trimmed by 5 bases and J by 3 bases, leaving 11 bases between them. The CDR3 covers 13 residues. CDR3 sequence reads: CASSSGHNYEQYF. The CDR3 coding sequence is TGTGCCAGCTCAAGTGGACACAACTACGAGCAGTACTTC.

This chain joins TRBV10-3 and TRBJ2-2; 9 bases fit TRBD1. There are 14 residues in the CDR3. Looked up from germline, CDR1 is ENHRY and CDR2 is SYGVKD. V lost 4 bases, J lost 4 bases, and 1 base stayed unmatched. The CDR3 DNA reads TGTGCCATCAGTGTACAGGGGGCCACCGGGGAGCTGTTTTTT. Its protein is CAISVQGATGELFF.

This clone has only a few counts. This rearrangement joins TRBV30 to TRBJ1-5; D remains ambiguous. V was shortened by 4 bases and J by 3 bases, with 13 bases between the two germline ends. CDR1 is GTSNPN and CDR2 is SVGIG in the germline V gene (reference sequence). The CDR3 is 14 residues long. The CDR3 DNA is TGTGCCTGGAATCCTTCGGGTTTCAATCAGCCCCAGCATTTT. Amino acids: CAWNPSGFNQPQHF. Variable domain in full (rest from reference TRBV30 and TRBJ1-5): SQTIHQWPATLVQPVGSPLSLECTVEGTSNPNLYWYRQAAGRGLQLLFYSVGIGQISSEVPQNLSASRPQDRQFILSSKKLLLSDSGFYLCAWNPSGFNQPQHFGDGTRLSIL.

This clone was observed a handful of times. In DNA, the CDR3 is TGTGCCAGCAGCATAACGGGGGGACTTTCCTCGGGTGAGCAGTTCTTC. Protein: CASSITGGLSSGEQFF. The V gene is TRBV2, the J gene TRBJ2-1; 7 bases are a match to TRBD2. The V segment lost 6 bases and the J segment 9 bases; nucleotides outside the gene matches: 17. From germline, CDR1 is SNHLY and CDR2 FYNNEI. The CDR3 consists of 16 residues. The variable domain in full, with the rest retrieved from reference TRBV2 and TRBJ2-1, is EPEVTQTPSHQVTQMGQEVILRCVPISNHLYFYWYRQILGQKVEFLVSFYNNEISEKSEIFDDQFSVERPDGSNFTLKIRSTKLEDSAMYFCASSITGGLSSGEQFFGPGTRLTVL.

The CDR3 DNA sequence: TGTGCCAGCAGCCTGGACTACAGGCAGTACGAGCAGTACGTC. It yields the protein CASSLDYRQYEQYV. V usage is TRBV7-9 and J usage is TRBJ2-7; the D gene is possibly TRBD2 (6 bases). The CDR3 runs to 14 residues. V lost 5 bases, J lost 4 bases, and 15 bases lay in between. CDR1 and CDR2 from the germline V gene are SEHNR and FQNEAQ (reference sequence).

This chain links TRBV5-1 with TRBJ2-3; 8 bases map to TRBD1. This CDR3 comprises 16 residues. Germline-derived CDR1 and CDR2 are SGHRS and YFSETQ. With V trimmed by 3 bases and J by 2 bases, 8 bases remained unmatched. CDR3 nucleotide sequence: TGCGCCAGCAGCTACGGACAGGGAGTCCCCACAGATACGCAGTATTTT. Its translation is CASSYGQGVPTDTQYF. Together with reference TRBV5-1 and TRBJ2-3, the CDR3 gives the full variable domain: KAGVTQTPRYLIKTRGQQVTLSCSPISGHRSVSWYQQTPGQGLQFLFEYFSETQRNKGNFPGRFSGRQFSNSRSEMNVSTLELGDSALYLCASSYGQGVPTDTQYFGPGTRLTVL.

In the case of this clone: The same CDR3 can be traced to other DNA sequences in this sample. CDR3 in DNA: TGTGCCTGGAGTCGGGGGAGGGCGGCCAAAAACATTCAGTACTTC. Protein sequence: CAWSRGRAAKNIQYF. The chain is built from TRBV30 and TRBJ2-4, with 7 positions matching TRBD2. After removal of 2 bases from V and 1 base from J, the junction contained 5 bases not matched to a gene. CDR3 length equals 15 residues. CDR1 is GTSNPN, CDR2 SVGIG, per germline (reference sequence).

The sample holds a few counts of this clone. The chain couples TRBV13 to TRBJ1-2; TRBD1 is a possible D gene (5 bases). Trimming pared 5 bases from V and 1 base from J, leaving 20 bases between. The germline V gene encodes CDR1 PRHDT and CDR2 FYEKMQ (reference sequence). The CDR3 extends over 17 amino acids. The CDR3 here is CASSPGETRLFNYGYTF. In DNA, the CDR3 is TGTGCCAGCAGCCCGGGGGAGACTCGCTTATTTAACTATGGCTACACCTTC.